This TCR beta chain is drawn from a study of T cell responses to AZD1222 COVID-19 vaccine. General study points: Repertoire samples came only from after the peak T cell response. Nearly half of the spike-specific TCRs reportedly recognize variant regions that carry no mutations. At study baseline, merely five or six AZD1222 recipients were seropositive.

The count of this clone is one. Its specificity is not known. Here immunoSEQ multiplex PCR was the method, and the copy in TCRdb shows in-frame clones only, minus some. The sample holds fewer than 200,000 clones; about 92% are singletons and the top ten take approximately 1.5%. In germline, CDR1 is SNHLY, CDR2 FYNNEI. This CDR3 spans 15 amino acids. V shed 5 bases and J shed 0 bases, with 11 bases lying between them. The sequence was collected from an adult in good health. The rearrangement links TRBV2 to TRBJ1-3; D gene uncertain. Sequenced here: peripheral blood, sampled on day 0 of AZD1222 vaccination. The CDR3 coding sequence is TGTGCCAGCAGTTTGGACGGGCTCTCTGGAAACACCATATATTTT. Its protein product is CASSLDGLSGNTIYF.